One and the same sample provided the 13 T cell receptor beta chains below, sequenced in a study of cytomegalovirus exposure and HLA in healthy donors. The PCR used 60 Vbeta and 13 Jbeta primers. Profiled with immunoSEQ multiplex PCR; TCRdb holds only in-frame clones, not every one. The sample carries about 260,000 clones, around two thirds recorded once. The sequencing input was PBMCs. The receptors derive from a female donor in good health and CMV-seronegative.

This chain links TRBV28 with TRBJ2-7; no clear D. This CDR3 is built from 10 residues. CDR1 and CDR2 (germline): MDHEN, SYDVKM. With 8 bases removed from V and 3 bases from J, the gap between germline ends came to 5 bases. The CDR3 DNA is TGTGCCAGCGGCAACTACGAGCAGTACTTC. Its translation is CASGNYEQYF. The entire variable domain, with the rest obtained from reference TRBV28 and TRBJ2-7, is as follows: DVKVTQSSRYLVKRTGEKVFLECVQDMDHENMFWYRQDPGLGLRLIYFSYDVKMKEKGDIPEGYSVSREKKERFSLILESASTNQTSMYLCASGNYEQYFGPGTRLTVT.

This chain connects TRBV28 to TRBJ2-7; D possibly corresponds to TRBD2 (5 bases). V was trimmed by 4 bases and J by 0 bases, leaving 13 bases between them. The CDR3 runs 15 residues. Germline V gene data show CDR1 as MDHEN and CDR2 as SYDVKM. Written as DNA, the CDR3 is TGTGCCAGCAGTTGCCGGGAAGAAAGCTCCTACGAGCAGTACTTC. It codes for CASSCREESSYEQYF. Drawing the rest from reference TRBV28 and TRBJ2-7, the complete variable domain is DVKVTQSSRYLVKRTGEKVFLECVQDMDHENMFWYRQDPGLGLRLIYFSYDVKMKEKGDIPEGYSVSREKKERFSLILESASTNQTSMYLCASSCREESSYEQYFGPGTRLTVT.

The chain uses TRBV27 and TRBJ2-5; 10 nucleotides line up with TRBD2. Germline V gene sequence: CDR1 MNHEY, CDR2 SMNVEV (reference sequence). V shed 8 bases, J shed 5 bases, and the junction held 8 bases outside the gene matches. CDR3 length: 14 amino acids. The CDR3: CASGLADEGETQYF. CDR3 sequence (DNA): TGTGCCAGCGGACTAGCGGATGAGGGGGAGACCCAGTACTTC.

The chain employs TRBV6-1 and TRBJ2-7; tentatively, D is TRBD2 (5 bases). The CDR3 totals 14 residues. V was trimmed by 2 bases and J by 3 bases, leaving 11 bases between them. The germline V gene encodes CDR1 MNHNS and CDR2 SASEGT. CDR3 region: CASSESAGYYEQYF. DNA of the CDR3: TGTGCCAGCAGTGAATCGGCGGGTTACTACGAGCAGTACTTC.

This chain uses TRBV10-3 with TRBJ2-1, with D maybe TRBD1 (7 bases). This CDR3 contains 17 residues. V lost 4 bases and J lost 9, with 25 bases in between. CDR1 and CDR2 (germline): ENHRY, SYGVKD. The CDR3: CAISAPQETGTVVEQFF. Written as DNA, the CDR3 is TGTGCCATCAGTGCGCCCCAGGAGACAGGGACTGTGGTTGAGCAGTTCTTC.

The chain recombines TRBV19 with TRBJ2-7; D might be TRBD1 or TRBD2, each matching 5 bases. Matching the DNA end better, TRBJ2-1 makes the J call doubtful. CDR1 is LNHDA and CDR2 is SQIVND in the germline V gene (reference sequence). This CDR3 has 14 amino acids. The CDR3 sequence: CASSIVGGYNEQFF. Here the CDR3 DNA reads TGTGCCAGTAGTATTGTTGGGGGCTACAATGAGCAGTTCTTC.

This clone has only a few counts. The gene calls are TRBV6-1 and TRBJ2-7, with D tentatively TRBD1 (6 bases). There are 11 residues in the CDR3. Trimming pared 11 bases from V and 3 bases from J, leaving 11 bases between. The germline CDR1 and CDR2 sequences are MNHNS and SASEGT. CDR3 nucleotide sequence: TGTGCCGTTGGCAGGGGCTACGAGCAGTACTTC. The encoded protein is CAVGRGYEQYF.

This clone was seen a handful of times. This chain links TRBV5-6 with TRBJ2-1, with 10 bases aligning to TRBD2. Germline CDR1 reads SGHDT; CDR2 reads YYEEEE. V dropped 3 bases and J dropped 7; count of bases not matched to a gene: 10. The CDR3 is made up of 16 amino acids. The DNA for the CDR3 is TGTGCCAGCAGCTCACACCTACTAGCGGGACAGAATGAGCAGTTCTTC. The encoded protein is CASSSHLLAGQNEQFF.

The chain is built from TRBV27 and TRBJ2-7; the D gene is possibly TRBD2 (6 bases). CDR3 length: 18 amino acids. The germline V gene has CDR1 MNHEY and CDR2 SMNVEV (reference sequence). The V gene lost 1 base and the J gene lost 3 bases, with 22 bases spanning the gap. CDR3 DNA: TGTGCCAGCAGTTTATACGGGGGATTTGCGGTTGGGGTCTACGAGCAGTACTTC. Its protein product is CASSLYGGFAVGVYEQYF.

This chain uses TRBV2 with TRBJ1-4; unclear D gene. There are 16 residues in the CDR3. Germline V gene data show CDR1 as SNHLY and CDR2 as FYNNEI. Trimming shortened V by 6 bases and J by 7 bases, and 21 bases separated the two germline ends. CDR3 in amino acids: CASSAIGGPVIEKLFF. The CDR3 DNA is TGTGCCAGCAGCGCGATCGGCGGGCCAGTTATTGAAAAACTGTTTTTT.

The CDR3 nucleotides read TGTGCCAGTGGGGAACGGACTAGCGCGACCGGGGAGCTGTTTTTT. This gives the protein CASGERTSATGELFF. The J gene is TRBJ2-2, the V gene TRBV9; 9 nucleotides agree with TRBD2. CDR3 length equals 15 residues. V dropped 8 bases and J dropped 5; count of bases not matched to a gene: 10. Per germline, CDR1 SGDLS and CDR2 YYNGEE. The whole variable domain, remainder taken from reference TRBV9 and TRBJ2-2, is DSGVTQTPKHLITATGQRVTLRCSPRSGDLSVYWYQQSLDQGLQFLIQYYNGEERAKGNILERFSAQQFPDLHSELNLSSLELGDSALYFCASGERTSATGELFFGEGSRLTVL.

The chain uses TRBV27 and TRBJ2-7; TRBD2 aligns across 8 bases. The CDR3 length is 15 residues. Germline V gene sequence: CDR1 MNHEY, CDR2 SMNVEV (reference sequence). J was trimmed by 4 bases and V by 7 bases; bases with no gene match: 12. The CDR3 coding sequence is TGTGCCAGCACCTATAGGGCGGGAGGCCGATACGAGCAGTACTTC. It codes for CASTYRAGGRYEQYF.

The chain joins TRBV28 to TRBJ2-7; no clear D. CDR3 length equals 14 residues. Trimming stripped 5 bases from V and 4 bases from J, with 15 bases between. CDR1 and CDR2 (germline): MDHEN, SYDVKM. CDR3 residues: CASSKRLRGYEQYF. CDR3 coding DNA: TGTGCCAGCAGTAAAAGACTCCGTGGGTACGAGCAGTACTTC.